The present T cell receptor (beta chain) was sequenced within a study of metastatic and nonmetastatic thyroid tumors. The wider study: It was across blood and tumor or nodule tissue from malignant and benign thyroid patients that repertoires were compared.

TCRdb re-analyzed the PCR reads through MiXCR. The repertoire holds roughly 89,000 clones, with about an eighth as singletons. All patients were treatment-naive before thyroid surgery. A word on this clone: The antigen remains undetermined. An end of the junction differs from the germline gene, which may be a read error.

The CDR3 sequence is 13 residues long. Germline V CDR1 and CDR2: DFQATT, SNEGSKA (reference sequence). Study results and caveats: TCR beta diversity was reportedly significantly higher in malignant thyroid tumors than benign nodules, in blood and tumor.

Specimen: tumor tissue. This TCR came from a female donor with papillary thyroid cancer or a benign thyroid nodule (not recorded which). Some clones in this sample may be carry-over from other donors' samples. J is TRBJ2-5 and V is TRBV20-1; TRBD1 matches 7 bases. CDR3 protein: CSAGGQAHNERFF. CDR3 DNA: TGCAGTGCCGGAGGACAGGCTCACAATGAGCGGTTCTTC.